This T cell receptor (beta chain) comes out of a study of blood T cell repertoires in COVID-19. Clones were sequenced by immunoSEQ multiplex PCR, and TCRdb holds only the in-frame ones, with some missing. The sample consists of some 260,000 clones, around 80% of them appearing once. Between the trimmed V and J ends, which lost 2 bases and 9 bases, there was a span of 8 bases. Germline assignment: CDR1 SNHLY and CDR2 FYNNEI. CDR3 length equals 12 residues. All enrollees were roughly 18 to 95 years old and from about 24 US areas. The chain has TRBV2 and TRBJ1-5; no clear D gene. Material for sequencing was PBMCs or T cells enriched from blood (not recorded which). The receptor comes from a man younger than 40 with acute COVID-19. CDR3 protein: CASSESGRPQHF. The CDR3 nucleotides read TGTGCCAGCAGTGAATCTGGGCGGCCCCAGCATTTT.